The rows below give T cell receptor beta chains drawn from one sample of a study of shared clonotypes between healthy human individuals. Assay: immunoSEQ multiplex PCR; the TCRdb copy retains only in-frame clones and omits some. The table shows approximately 1,500,000 clones, with 95% to 99% occurring only once. Input material: naive CD4+ T cells sorted from blood. The receptors were gathered from a man aged 30 to 45 in good health. The CDR3 runs from the conserved cysteine through the conserved F or W. A D gene is named only where the DNA matches it firmly.

v_gene: TRBV4-1; d_gene: .; j_gene: TRBJ2-7; CDR3nt: TGCGCCAGCAGCCAAGGTTTACTTATCGGGATTACCTACGAGCAGTACTTC; CDR3aa: CASSQGLLIGITYEQYF
v_gene: TRBV18; d_gene: .; j_gene: TRBJ1-5; CDR3nt: TGTGCCAGCTCACCTGGACAGACTTCTGGCAATCAGCCCCAGCATTTT; CDR3aa: CASSPGQTSGNQPQHF
v_gene: TRBV30; d_gene: .; j_gene: TRBJ2-7; CDR3nt: TGTGCCTGGGGACCGGGACAAACCTCCTACGAGCAGTACTTC; CDR3aa: CAWGPGQTSYEQYF
v_gene: TRBV6-1; d_gene: .; j_gene: TRBJ2-1; CDR3nt: TGTGCCAGCAGTGAAGTGGCAGGGCCCTTTTCAACTGAGCAGTTCTTC; CDR3aa: CASSEVAGPFSTEQFF
v_gene: TRBV5-4; d_gene: .; j_gene: TRBJ2-1; CDR3nt: TGTGCCAGCAGCTCCACAGGCAGCAATGAGCAGTTCTTC; CDR3aa: CASSSTGSNEQFF
v_gene: TRBV25-1; d_gene: .; j_gene: TRBJ2-2; CDR3nt: TGTGCCAGCAGTGACTCGAGGCGGCGGGACGGGGAGCTGTTTTTT; CDR3aa: CASSDSRRRDGELFF
v_gene: TRBV7-8; d_gene: .; j_gene: TRBJ2-1; CDR3nt: TGTGCCAGCAGACCTGGACAGCACAATGAGCAGTTCTTC; CDR3aa: CASRPGQHNEQFF
v_gene: TRBV28; d_gene: .; j_gene: TRBJ2-1; CDR3nt: TGTGCCAGCAGTCAACTTAAGCGGGACAAGTTATACAATGAGCAGTTCTTC; CDR3aa: CASSQLKRDKLYNEQFF
v_gene: TRBV9; d_gene: .; j_gene: TRBJ1-1; CDR3nt: TGTGCCAGCAGCATCCTAACATCGTCGGCGAACACTGAAGCTTTCTTT; CDR3aa: CASSILTSSANTEAFF
v_gene: TRBV10-1; d_gene: .; j_gene: TRBJ2-5; CDR3nt: TGCGCCAGCAATCTGAGGGACGGCAGTCAAGAGACCCAGTACTTC; CDR3aa: CASNLRDGSQETQYF
v_gene: TRBV7-9; d_gene: .; j_gene: TRBJ1-2; CDR3nt: TGTGCCAGCAGCGCGCAGCATATACGGACAGCTAACTATGGCTACACCTTC; CDR3aa: CASSAQHIRTANYGYTF